This TCR beta chain was captured by sequencing in a study of T cell responses to AZD1222 COVID-19 vaccine. Findings and limits, study-wide: Just five or six AZD1222 recipients were seropositive at baseline. White British people made up most donors, females outnumbered males, and clonal diversity was possibly underestimated.

Notes on this clone: The antigen remains undetermined.

Sequencing was performed with immunoSEQ multiplex PCR; in TCRdb, only in-frame clones are kept and a portion is missing. The sample includes around 130,000 clones, more than 85% of them seen just once. Germline assignment: CDR1 MDHEN and CDR2 SYDVKM. This CDR3 comprises 12 residues. With 7 bases removed from V and 9 bases from J, the gap between germline ends came to 10 bases. The sample here was peripheral blood, taken on day 0 of AZD1222 vaccination. The clonotype was recovered from an adult in good health. This chain links TRBV28 with TRBJ1-6; D gene unclear. In DNA form, the CDR3 reads TGTGCCAGCAAATACCCAGGTTCACCCCTCCACTTT. It codes for CASKYPGSPLHF.